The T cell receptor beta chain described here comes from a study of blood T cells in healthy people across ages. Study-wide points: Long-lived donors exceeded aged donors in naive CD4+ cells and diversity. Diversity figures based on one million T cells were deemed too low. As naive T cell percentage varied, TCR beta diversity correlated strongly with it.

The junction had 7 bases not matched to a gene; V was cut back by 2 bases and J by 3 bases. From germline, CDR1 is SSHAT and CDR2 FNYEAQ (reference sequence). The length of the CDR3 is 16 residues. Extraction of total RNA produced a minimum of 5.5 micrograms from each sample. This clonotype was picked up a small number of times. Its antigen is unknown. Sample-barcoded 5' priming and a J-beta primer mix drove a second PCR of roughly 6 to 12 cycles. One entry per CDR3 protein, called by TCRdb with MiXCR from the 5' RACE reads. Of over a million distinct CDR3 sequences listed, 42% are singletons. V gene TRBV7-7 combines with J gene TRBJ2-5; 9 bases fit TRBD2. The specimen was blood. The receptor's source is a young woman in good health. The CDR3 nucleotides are TGTGCCAGCAGCTTACCAGCGGGAGGATCAAAAGAGACCCAGTACTTC. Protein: CASSLPAGGSKETQYF.